This section outlines one TCR beta chain sequence together with its context. The entry originates in a study of blood T cell repertoires in COVID-19. Study background: The United States, Italy and Spain provided the acute and convalescent COVID-19 samples. The cDNA or gDNA used as material had been derived from T cells, B-cell-depleted T cells, or PBMCs.

V was pared by 1 base and J by 6 bases, with 2 bases of the junction left unmatched. The CDR3 runs 14 residues. Germline V gives CDR1 LNHDA, CDR2 SQIVND (reference sequence). As handled by the study authors: From reference gene primer amplification, estimates of nucleated cell counts were derived. Clones were read by immunoSEQ multiplex PCR, and TCRdb kept only the in-frame ones, dropping some. The V and J calls and clone size are taken from that table; D and trimming were inferred from the DNA. The sample yields fewer than 250,000 clones, less than 90% seen once. This TCR was recovered from a woman in her 70s with active or convalescent COVID-19. Sequenced: peripheral blood. The genes are TRBV19 and TRBJ1-2, with 10 bases aligning to TRBD1. The CDR3 sequence is CASSIAGQGNGYTF. The CDR3 DNA reads as TGTGCCAGTAGTATAGCGGGACAGGGGAATGGCTACACCTTC. The full variable domain, with the rest looked up from reference TRBV19 and TRBJ1-2, is DGGITQSPKYLFRKEGQNVTLSCEQNLNHDAMYWYRQDPGQGLRLIYYSQIVNDFQKGDIAEGYSVSREKKESFPLTVTSAQKNPTAFYLCASSIAGQGNGYTFGSGTRLTVV.